Following are 21 T cell receptor beta chains from one sample sequenced in a study of blood T cell repertoires in COVID-19. The assay was immunoSEQ multiplex PCR, and TCRdb's table has in-frame clones only and misses some. The table records some 250,000 clones, roughly 90% of them present only once. The specimen sequenced was PBMCs or T cells enriched from blood (not recorded which). These TCRs come from a woman in her twenties or thirties with acute COVID-19.

The V gene is TRBV6-1, the J gene TRBJ1-2; perhaps TRBD1 as D (6 bases). The CDR3 runs 14 residues. With 1 base removed from V and 3 bases from J, the gap between germline ends came to 9 bases. Germline lookup yields CDR1 MNHNS and CDR2 SASEGT. The DNA for the CDR3 is TGTGCCAGCAGTGAAGGCCCAGGGGACTATGGCTACACCTTC. As protein: CASSEGPGDYGYTF.

The chain links TRBV5-1 to TRBJ1-2, with D possibly being TRBD1 (6 bases). Germline V gene sequence: CDR1 SGHRS, CDR2 YFSETQ. The CDR3 sequence is 15 residues long. Deletions cut 0 bases from V and 2 bases from J, with 11 bases between. DNA for the CDR3: TGCGCCAGCAGCTTGGACAGGGTGCGGAACTATGGCTACACCTTC. Amino acid sequence: CASSLDRVRNYGYTF.

J is TRBJ2-2 and V is TRBV25-1; maybe TRBD2 (5 bases). Per the germline V gene, CDR1 is MGHDK and CDR2 is SYGVNS. This CDR3 comprises 14 residues. Trimming took off 6 bases at V and 1 base at J, with 9 bases between the two ends. CDR3: CASRGVRNTGELFF. The CDR3, as DNA: TGTGCCAGCAGGGGAGTGAGGAACACCGGGGAGCTGTTTTTT.

The V gene is TRBV19, the J gene TRBJ2-7, with 7 bases lining up with TRBD1. Trimming removed 6 bases from V and 4 bases from J; junction bases left unmatched: 9. Germline V gives CDR1 LNHDA, CDR2 SQIVND (reference sequence). The CDR3 runs to 14 residues. The CDR3 region is CASSAGRQGYEQYF. CDR3 sequence (DNA): TGTGCCAGTAGCGCCGGACGACAGGGATACGAGCAGTACTTC.

The V and J genes are TRBV3-1 (or the pseudogene TRBV3-2) and TRBJ1-1; unclear D gene. CDR1 LGHDT and CDR2 YNNKEL come from the germline V gene (reference sequence). With 0 bases removed from V and 6 bases from J, the gap between germline ends came to 11 bases. The CDR3 is 14 residues long. In DNA form, the CDR3 reads TGTGCCAGCAGCCAAGATCAGCGTGGAGCTGAAGCTTTCTTT. Its protein is CASSQDQRGAEAFF.

The chain uses TRBV2 and TRBJ1-1; D remains ambiguous. Germline V gene sequence: CDR1 SNHLY, CDR2 FYNNEI. Trimming removed 7 bases from V and 0 bases from J, with 12 bases in between. The CDR3 totals 14 residues. The DNA for the CDR3 is TGTGCCAGCATTTCAGGATCTATGAACACTGAAGCTTTCTTT. Protein: CASISGSMNTEAFF.

This rearrangement joins TRBV4-1 to TRBJ1-1, with D possibly TRBD1 on 5 matching bases. Trimming removed 0 bases from V and 5 bases from J, with 16 bases in between. The CDR3 runs 16 residues. Germline values: CDR1 MGHRA, CDR2 YSYEKL. DNA for the CDR3: TGCGCCAGCAGCCAAGAATGGGGCAGGGTCTGGACTGAAGCTTTCTTT. Its protein product is CASSQEWGRVWTEAFF.

This clone has only one observation. The rearrangement joins TRBV6-6 to TRBJ1-4; no reliable D call. Looked up from germline, CDR1 is MNHNY and CDR2 is SVGAGI (reference sequence). Trimming removed 4 bases from V and 3 bases from J, with 3 bases in between. CDR3 length equals 12 residues. The CDR3 bases are TGTGCCAGCAGTTCCTCTAATGAAAAACTGTTTTTT. Its translation: CASSSSNEKLFF.

The chain carries TRBV6-5 and TRBJ1-1; D may be TRBD1 (6 bases). The V and J ends lost 5 bases and 7 bases respectively, with 14 bases between them. Germline values: CDR1 MNHEY, CDR2 SVGAGI. CDR3 length: 13 amino acids. The CDR3 nucleotides are TGTGCCAGCAGTCCCGGGACACCCGTTGAAGCTTTCTTT. Its translation: CASSPGTPVEAFF.

The V and J genes are TRBV19 and TRBJ1-1; D is possibly TRBD1 (6 bases). The CDR3 runs to 14 residues. The V gene lost 6 bases and the J gene lost 0 bases, with 11 bases spanning the gap. Germline-derived CDR1 and CDR2 are LNHDA and SQIVND (reference sequence). The CDR3 DNA reads TGTGCCAGTAGGACGGGGGGCTTGAACACTGAAGCTTTCTTT. It encodes CASRTGGLNTEAFF.

The chain links TRBV18 to TRBJ2-7, with 12 bases that match TRBD1. V gave up 6 bases and J gave up 3 bases; unmatched junction bases: 3. Looked up from germline, CDR1 is KGHSH and CDR2 is LQKENI. The CDR3 is 14 amino acids. CDR3 DNA sequence: TGTGCCAGCTCCGGGACAGGGGGCATCTACGAGCAGTACTTC. Translating it yields CASSGTGGIYEQYF. The variable domain in full, completed from reference TRBV18 and TRBJ2-7, reads NAGVMQNPRHLVRRRGQEARLRCSPMKGHSHVYWYRQLPEEGLKFMVYLQKENIIDESGMPKERFSAEFPKEGPSILRIQQVVRGDSAAYFCASSGTGGIYEQYFGPGTRLTVT.

The chain has TRBV24-1 and TRBJ2-1, with 7 bases matching TRBD1. V was clipped by 4 bases and J by 6 bases; unmatched bases: 17. This CDR3 has 18 amino acids. The germline V gene has CDR1 KGHDR and CDR2 SFDVKD. This CDR3 is CATSDPLYDRVRANEQFF. CDR3 coding DNA: TGTGCCACCAGTGACCCCCTATATGACAGGGTAAGAGCCAATGAGCAGTTCTTC.

The chain employs TRBV28 and TRBJ1-2, with no clear D. Per the germline V gene, CDR1 is MDHEN and CDR2 is SYDVKM. The CDR3 runs 14 residues. V was pared by 3 bases and J by 4 bases, with 12 bases between. CDR3 sequence (DNA): TGTGCCAGCAGTTTCCAGGTAAACTCCTATGGCTACACCTTC. Its protein is CASSFQVNSYGYTF.

The CDR3 DNA is TGCAGCGTTGACTCGGGGGGAGGGGCACAAGAGACCCAGTACTTC. Protein sequence: CSVDSGGGAQETQYF. The chain is built from TRBV29-1 and TRBJ2-5; 7 bases fit TRBD2. V lost 3 bases, J lost 2 bases, and 9 bases stayed unmatched. This CDR3 is 15 amino acids long. The V gene's germline CDR1 is SQVTM and CDR2 ANQGSEA.

The chain links TRBV4-3 to TRBJ1-1, with TRBD1 matching 9 bases. This CDR3 has 15 residues. Looked up from germline, CDR1 is LGHNA and CDR2 is YSLEER. V trimming: 0 bases; J trimming: 2 bases; junction bases outside the gene matches: 1. The CDR3 nucleotides are TGCGCCAGCAGCCAAGATACAGGGGGCAACACTGAAGCTTTCTTT. It specifies CASSQDTGGNTEAFF.

This CDR3 reads CASSPGLGQGNYGYTF. DNA of the CDR3: TGTGCCAGCAGCCCAGGATTGGGACAGGGGAACTATGGCTACACCTTC. This chain joins TRBV7-2 and TRBJ1-2; 10 bases are shared with TRBD1. Germline V lookup: CDR1 SGHTA, CDR2 FQGNSA. V shed 5 bases, J shed 2 bases, and the junction held 8 bases outside the gene matches. This CDR3 comprises 16 residues. The full variable domain, with the rest looked up from reference TRBV7-2 and TRBJ1-2, is GAGVSQSPSNKVTEKGKDVELRCDPISGHTALYWYRQSLGQGLEFLIYFQGNSAPDKSGLPSDRFSAERTGGSVSTLTIQRTQQEDSAVYLCASSPGLGQGNYGYTFGSGTRLTVV.

This chain joins TRBV6-5 and TRBJ1-4, with TRBD1 matching over 9 bases. Per germline, CDR1 MNHEY and CDR2 SVGAGI. The junction had 7 bases not matched to a gene; V was cut back by 8 bases and J by 6 bases. There are 14 residues in the CDR3. The CDR3 sequence is CASGNRGLDEKLFF. The DNA of the CDR3 is TGTGCCAGCGGCAACAGGGGGCTAGATGAAAAACTGTTTTTT.

This clone was detected once. The chain is built from TRBV29-1 and TRBJ1-1, with 8 bases identical to TRBD1. Looked up from germline, CDR1 is SQVTM and CDR2 is ANQGSEA. The CDR3 sequence is 15 residues long. The trim removed 2 bases at V and 5 bases at J, leaving 10 bases unmatched. CDR3 DNA sequence: TGCAGCGTTGAAAACAGGGGGTCTCCGGAGACTGAAGCTTTCTTT. It encodes CSVENRGSPETEAFF.

The chain joins TRBV28 to TRBJ1-2; D gene ambiguous. Germline CDR1 MDHEN, CDR2 SYDVKM. This CDR3 contains 18 residues. V dropped 4 bases and J dropped 5 bases, with 26 bases sitting between them. CDR3 loop: CASSSIARTGTRGYGYTF. In DNA, the CDR3 is TGTGCCAGCAGTTCGATAGCCCGGACCGGTACCCGGGGATATGGCTACACCTTC.

The gene calls are TRBV5-1 and TRBJ2-2; unclear D gene. Trimming took 3 bases from V and 3 from J, leaving 12 bases between them. Germline V gene sequence: CDR1 SGHRS, CDR2 YFSETQ. This CDR3 region has 15 residues. The CDR3: CASSYTRVDTGELFF. In nucleotides, the CDR3 is TGCGCCAGCAGCTATACCCGGGTGGACACCGGGGAGCTGTTTTTT.

This sequence joins TRBV9 and TRBJ2-1; 8 nucleotides match TRBD2. The CDR3 has 16 amino acids. After removal of 0 bases from V and 4 bases from J, the junction contained 6 bases not matched to a gene. Germline CDR1 is SGDLS and CDR2 is YYNGEE. The DNA of the CDR3 is TGTGCCAGCAGCGTAGGAGGGAGCGGGGGATACAATGAGCAGTTCTTC. The encoded protein is CASSVGGSGGYNEQFF.